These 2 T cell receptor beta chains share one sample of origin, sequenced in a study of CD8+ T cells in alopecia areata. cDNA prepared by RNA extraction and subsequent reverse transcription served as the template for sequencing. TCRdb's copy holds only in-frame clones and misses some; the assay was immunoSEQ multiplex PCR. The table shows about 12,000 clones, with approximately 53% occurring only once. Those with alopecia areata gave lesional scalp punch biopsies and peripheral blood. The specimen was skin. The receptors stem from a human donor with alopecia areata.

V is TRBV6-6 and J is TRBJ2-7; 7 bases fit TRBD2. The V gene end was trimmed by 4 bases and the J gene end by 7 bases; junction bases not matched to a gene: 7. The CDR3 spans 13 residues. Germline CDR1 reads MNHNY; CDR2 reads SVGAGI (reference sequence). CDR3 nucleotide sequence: TGTGCCAGCAGTTTACCAACCGGGAGGGAGCAGTACTTC. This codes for CASSLPTGREQYF.

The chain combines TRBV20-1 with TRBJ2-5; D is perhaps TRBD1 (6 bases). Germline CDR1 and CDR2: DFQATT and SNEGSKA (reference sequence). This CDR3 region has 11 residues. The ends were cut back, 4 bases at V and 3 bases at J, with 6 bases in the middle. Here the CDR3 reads CSATGEETQYF. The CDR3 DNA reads TGCAGTGCTACAGGGGAAGAGACCCAGTACTTC.